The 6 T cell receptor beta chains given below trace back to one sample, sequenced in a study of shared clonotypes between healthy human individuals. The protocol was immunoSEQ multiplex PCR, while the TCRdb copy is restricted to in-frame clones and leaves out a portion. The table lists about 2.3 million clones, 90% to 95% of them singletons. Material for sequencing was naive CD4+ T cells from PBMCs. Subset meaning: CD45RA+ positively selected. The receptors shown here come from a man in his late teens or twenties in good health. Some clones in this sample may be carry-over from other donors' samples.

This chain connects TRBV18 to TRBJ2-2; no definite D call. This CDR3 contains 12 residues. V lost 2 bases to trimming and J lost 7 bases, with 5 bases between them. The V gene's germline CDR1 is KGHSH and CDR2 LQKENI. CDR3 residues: CASSPKIGELFF. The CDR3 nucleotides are TGTGCCAGCTCACCAAAAATCGGGGAGCTGTTTTTT.

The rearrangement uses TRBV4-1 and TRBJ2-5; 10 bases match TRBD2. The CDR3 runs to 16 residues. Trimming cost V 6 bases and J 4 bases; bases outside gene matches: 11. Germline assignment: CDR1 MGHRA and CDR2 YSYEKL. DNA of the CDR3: TGCGCCAGCAGTCCAAGCGGGAGGGCCGGGGGAGAGACCCAGTACTTC. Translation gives CASSPSGRAGGETQYF.

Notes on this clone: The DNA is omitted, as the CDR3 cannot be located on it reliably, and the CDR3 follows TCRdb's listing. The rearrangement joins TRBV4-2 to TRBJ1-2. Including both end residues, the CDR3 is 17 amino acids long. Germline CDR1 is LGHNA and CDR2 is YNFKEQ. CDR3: CASSQENLAVLRYGYTF.

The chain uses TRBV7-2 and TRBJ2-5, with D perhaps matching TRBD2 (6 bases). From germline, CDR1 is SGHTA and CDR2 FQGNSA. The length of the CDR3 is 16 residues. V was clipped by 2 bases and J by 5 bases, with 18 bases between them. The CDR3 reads CASSLLRASATETQYF. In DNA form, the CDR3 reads TGTGCCAGCAGCTTACTTCGGGCTAGCGCCACGGAGACCCAGTACTTC.

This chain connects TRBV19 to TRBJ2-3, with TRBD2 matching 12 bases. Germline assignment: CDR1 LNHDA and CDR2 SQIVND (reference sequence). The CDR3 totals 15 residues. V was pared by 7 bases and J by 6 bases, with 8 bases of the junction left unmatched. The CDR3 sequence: CASTLAGGPRDTQYF. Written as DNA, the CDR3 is TGTGCCAGTACCCTAGCGGGAGGGCCTAGGGATACGCAGTATTTT.

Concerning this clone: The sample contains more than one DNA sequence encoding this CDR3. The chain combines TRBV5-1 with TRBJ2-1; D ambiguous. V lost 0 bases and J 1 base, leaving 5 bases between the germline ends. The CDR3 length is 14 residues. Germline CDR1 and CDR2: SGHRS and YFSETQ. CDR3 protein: CASSLGGSYNEQFF. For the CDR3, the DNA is TGCGCCAGCAGCTTGGGTGGGTCCTACAATGAGCAGTTCTTC.